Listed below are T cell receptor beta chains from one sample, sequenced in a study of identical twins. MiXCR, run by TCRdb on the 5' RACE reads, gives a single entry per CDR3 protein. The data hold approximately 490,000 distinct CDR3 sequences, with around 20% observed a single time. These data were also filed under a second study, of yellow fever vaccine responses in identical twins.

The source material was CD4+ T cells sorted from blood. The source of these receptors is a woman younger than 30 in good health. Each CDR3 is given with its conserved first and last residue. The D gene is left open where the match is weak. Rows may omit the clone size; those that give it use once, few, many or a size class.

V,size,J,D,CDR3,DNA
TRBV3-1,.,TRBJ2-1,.,CASSPTTSNEQFF,TGTGCCAGCAGCCCAACGACCAGCAATGAGCAGTTCTTC
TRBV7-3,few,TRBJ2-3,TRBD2,CASSPLGLAGTEYF,TGTGCCAGCAGCCCGCTCGGACTAGCGGGAACAGAGTATTTT
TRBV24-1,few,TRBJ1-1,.,CATSDLVSLPEAFF,TGTGCCACCAGTGATTTGGTCTCTCTCCCTGAAGCTTTCTTT
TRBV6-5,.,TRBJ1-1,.,CASSYPDSWTEAFF,TGTGCCAGCAGTTACCCTGACTCCTGGACTGAAGCTTTCTTT
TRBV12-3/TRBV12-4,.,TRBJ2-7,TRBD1,CASSKGQPPYEQYF,TGTGCCAGCAGTAAGGGACAGCCCCCCTACGAGCAGTACTTC
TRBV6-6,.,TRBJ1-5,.,CASSRLGQPQHF,TGTGCCAGCAGCCGCCTTGGCCAGCCCCAGCATTTT
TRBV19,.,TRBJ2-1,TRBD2,CASSMLLAGGRYEQFF,TGTGCCAGTAGTATGTTACTAGCGGGAGGACGCTATGAGCAGTTCTTC
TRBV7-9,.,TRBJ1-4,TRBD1,CASSLGDRGLFF,TGTGCCAGCAGCTTAGGGGACAGGGGACTGTTTTTT
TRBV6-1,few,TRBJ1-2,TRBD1,CASRPDRQIYGYTF,TGTGCCAGCAGGCCGGACAGGCAAATCTATGGCTACACCTTC
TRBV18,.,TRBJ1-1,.,CASSPASGRNEAFF,TGTGCCAGCTCACCAGCGTCAGGGAGGAATGAAGCTTTCTTT